This passage covers 15 T cell receptor beta chains from one sample sequenced in a study of CD8 T cells in ankylosing spondylitis. TCRdb reanalysed the 5' RACE reads using MiXCR and keeps one entry per CDR3 protein. The table has 450,000 to 550,000 distinct CDR3 sequences, 5.3% seen once. Findings of the study overall: It appeared that ankylosing spondylitis blood was characterized by a TCR beta motif of several highly homologous variants.

These receptors' targets are unknown. The sequenced sample consisted of blood, either unsorted or a sorted T cell fraction (not recorded which). These TCRs come from a male donor with ankylosing spondylitis.

This clonotype has a count of ten or more. The chain carries TRBV7-8 and TRBJ2-7; 9 nucleotides align to TRBD1. Germline V gene data show CDR1 as SGHVS and CDR2 as FQNEAQ. The trim removed 3 bases at V and 2 bases at J, leaving 5 bases unmatched. CDR3 length equals 15 residues. Here the CDR3 DNA reads TGTGCCAGCAGCTTCCGGGACAGGGTCCCCTACGAGCAGTACTTC. Translating it yields CASSFRDRVPYEQYF.

This clonotype showed up many times. This sequence joins TRBV5-6 and TRBJ1-1; 8 bases align to TRBD1. V lost 3 bases to trimming and J lost 2 bases; unmatched junction nucleotides: 6. The V gene's germline CDR1 is SGHDT and CDR2 YYEEEE. The length of the CDR3 is 15 residues. CDR3 amino acids: CASSSTGAGNTEAFF. The CDR3 DNA sequence: TGTGCCAGCAGCTCGACAGGGGCGGGTAACACTGAAGCTTTCTTT.

The sample holds many counts of this clonotype. The V call is TRBV15, the J call TRBJ1-6, with D tentatively TRBD1 (6 bases). In germline, CDR1 is LNHNV, CDR2 YYDKDF (reference sequence). This CDR3 has 15 amino acids. Trimming left V 5 bases short and J 3 bases short, with 11 bases between. CDR3 in amino acids: CATSLEQGYNSPLHF. The CDR3 DNA reads TGTGCCACCAGCTTAGAACAGGGCTATAATTCACCCCTCCACTTT.

This clonotype was seen more than once but under ten times. This chain links TRBV4-3 with TRBJ1-2, with 8 bases identical to TRBD1. Germline trimming cut 5 bases from V and 8 bases from J; bases unmatched to any gene: 7. The CDR3 is made up of 13 amino acids. From germline, CDR1 is LGHNA and CDR2 YSLEER. The chain's CDR3 is CASSTGGLGGYTF. In DNA, the CDR3 is TGCGCCAGCAGCACAGGGGGATTAGGAGGCTACACCTTC.

This clonotype was detected ten times or more. The chain is built from TRBV20-1 and TRBJ2-3; TRBD2 matches at 9 bases. V dropped 1 base and J dropped 6; count of bases not matched to a gene: 8. CDR1 is DFQATT and CDR2 is SNEGSKA in the germline V gene (reference sequence). This CDR3 spans 15 amino acids. The CDR3 nucleotides read TGCAGTGCTAGAGCGGCTAGCGGGAATCGGGATACGCAGTATTTT. Translation: CSARAASGNRDTQYF.

In this sample, this clonotype turned up a few times. V gene TRBV12-5 combines with J gene TRBJ2-7, with a possible D match to TRBD2 (5 bases). CDR3 length: 15 residues. The germline gives CDR1 LGHNT, CDR2 FRNRAP. This chain's CDR3 is CATSGERISSYEQYF. CDR3 DNA sequence: TGTGCCACATCCGGGGAGCGTATAAGCTCCTACGAGCAGTACTTC.

This clonotype was observed many times. The chain joins TRBV7-9 to TRBJ1-1; a weak D match, TRBD1 (6 bases). In germline, CDR1 is SEHNR, CDR2 FQNEAQ (reference sequence). Trimming took off 3 bases at V and 6 bases at J, with 8 bases between the two ends. The CDR3 totals 12 residues. The CDR3 DNA follows: TGTGCCAGCAGCTTTGGACAGTCTGAAGCTTTCTTT. Translated: CASSFGQSEAFF.

This clonotype appeared many times. The chain joins TRBV4-3 to TRBJ2-1; unclear D gene. Trimming removed 6 bases at V and 7 bases at J, with 13 bases between. This CDR3 spans 13 amino acids. Germline assignment: CDR1 LGHNA and CDR2 YSLEER. The CDR3 DNA is TGCGCCAGCAGGCATCTTTCGGGTAATGAGCAGTTCTTC. It codes for CASRHLSGNEQFF.

This clonotype was counted ten times or more. J is TRBJ2-3 and V is TRBV6-2 or TRBV6-3; D perhaps matches TRBD1 (6 bases). Germline V CDR1 and CDR2: MNHEY, SVGEGT. CDR3 length equals 14 residues. The V and J ends lost 7 bases and 3 bases respectively, with 14 bases between them. DNA for the CDR3: TGTGCCAGCACCTTAACGAGGGGGACAGATACGCAGTATTTT. Amino acid sequence: CASTLTRGTDTQYF.

This clonotype has at least ten counts. The chain links TRBV6-5 to TRBJ2-1; D is perhaps TRBD2 (5 bases). Looked up from germline, CDR1 is MNHEY and CDR2 is SVGAGI. The V and J ends lost 0 bases and 2 bases respectively, with 14 bases between them. CDR3 length: 17 residues. The CDR3 region is CASSYSGIGETYNEQFF. CDR3 in DNA: TGTGCCAGCAGTTACTCGGGAATCGGGGAAACCTACAATGAGCAGTTCTTC.

This clonotype was detected many times. This sequence joins TRBV12-3 or TRBV12-4 and TRBJ2-7, with a tentative D call TRBD1 (6 bases). The V end was cut by 8 bases, the J end by 5 bases, with 10 bases between. This CDR3 spans 11 amino acids. The CDR3 sequence: CASEYRDEQYF. CDR3 DNA: TGTGCCAGCGAATACAGGGACGAGCAGTACTTC.

This clonotype was recorded a few times. The chain employs TRBV7-9 and TRBJ2-1, with D possibly being TRBD1 or TRBD2 (6 bases each). CDR3 length: 15 amino acids. V gave up 0 bases and J gave up 7 bases, with 13 bases separating them. Germline V gives CDR1 SEHNR, CDR2 FQNEAQ (reference sequence). The CDR3 DNA reads as TGTGCCAGCAGCTTAGCCGGGGGCGCCGGGAATGAGCAGTTCTTC. It codes for CASSLAGGAGNEQFF.

The rearrangement uses TRBV14 and TRBJ2-1; 8 bases agree with TRBD2. The J segment lost 4 bases and the V segment lost 3 bases, leaving 5 bases of the junction unmatched. Germline V gene sequence: CDR1 SGHDN, CDR2 FVKESK. The CDR3 consists of 15 residues. CDR3 in DNA: TGTGCCAGCAGCCACCGGGGGGGGCATTACAATGAGCAGTTCTTC. Amino acid sequence: CASSHRGGHYNEQFF.

This clonotype has ten or more counts. CDR3 nucleotides: TGCAGCGTTGAAGTCCTTCCAACTACCTACGAGCAGTACTTC. It yields the protein CSVEVLPTTYEQYF. V is TRBV29-1 and J is TRBJ2-7, with D hard to call. The CDR3 has 14 amino acids. Trimming stripped 1 base from V and 2 bases from J, with 12 bases between. Looked up from germline, CDR1 is SQVTM and CDR2 is ANQGSEA.

This clonotype was seen ten or more times. The gene calls are TRBV12-3 or TRBV12-4 and TRBJ2-7; the D gene is possibly TRBD1 (6 bases). The V gene lost 1 base and the J gene lost 2 bases, with 12 bases spanning the gap. The CDR3 runs to 15 residues. Written as DNA, the CDR3 is TGTGCCAGCAGTTTAGAAGGGGGTAGGGCCTACGAGCAGTACTTC. Encoded protein: CASSLEGGRAYEQYF.